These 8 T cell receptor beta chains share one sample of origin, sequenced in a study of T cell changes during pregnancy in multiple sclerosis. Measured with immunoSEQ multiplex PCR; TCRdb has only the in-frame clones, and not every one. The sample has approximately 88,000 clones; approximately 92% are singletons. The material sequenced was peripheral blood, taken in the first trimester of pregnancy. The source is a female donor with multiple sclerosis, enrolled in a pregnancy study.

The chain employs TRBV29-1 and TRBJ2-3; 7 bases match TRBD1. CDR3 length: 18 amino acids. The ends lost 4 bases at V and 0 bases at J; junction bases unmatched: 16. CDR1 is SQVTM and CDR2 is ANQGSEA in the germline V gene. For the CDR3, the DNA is TGCAGCGTTGCCATACTTTTCGAGGGGGACAGTAGCACAGATACGCAGTATTTT. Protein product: CSVAILFEGDSSTDTQYF.

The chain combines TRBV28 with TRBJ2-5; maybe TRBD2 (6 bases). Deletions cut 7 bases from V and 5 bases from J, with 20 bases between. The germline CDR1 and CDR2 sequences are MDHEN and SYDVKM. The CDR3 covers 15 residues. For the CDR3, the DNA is TGTGCCAGCAAAATTGGGACGGGGGATCTGGAGACCCAGTACTTC. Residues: CASKIGTGDLETQYF.

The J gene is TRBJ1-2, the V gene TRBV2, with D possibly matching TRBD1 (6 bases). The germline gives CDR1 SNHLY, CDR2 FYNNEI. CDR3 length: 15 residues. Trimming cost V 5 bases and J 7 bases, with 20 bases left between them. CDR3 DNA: TGTGCCAGCAGTTCAGAGTTTACAGGGATGGCTGGCTACACCTTC. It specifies CASSSEFTGMAGYTF.

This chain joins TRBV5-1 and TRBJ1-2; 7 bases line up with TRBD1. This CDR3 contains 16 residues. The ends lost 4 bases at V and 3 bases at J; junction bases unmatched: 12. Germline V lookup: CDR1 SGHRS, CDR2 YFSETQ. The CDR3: CASSLADAQGYYGYTF. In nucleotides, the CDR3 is TGCGCCAGCAGCCTAGCAGATGCACAGGGGTACTATGGCTACACCTTC.

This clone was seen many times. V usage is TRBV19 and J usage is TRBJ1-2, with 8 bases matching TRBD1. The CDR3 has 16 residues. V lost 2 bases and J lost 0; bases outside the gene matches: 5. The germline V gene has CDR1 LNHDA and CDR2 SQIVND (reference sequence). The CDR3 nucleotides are TGTGCCAGTAGTATAAGCAGGGGGCGAGCTAACTATGGCTACACCTTC. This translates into CASSISRGRANYGYTF.

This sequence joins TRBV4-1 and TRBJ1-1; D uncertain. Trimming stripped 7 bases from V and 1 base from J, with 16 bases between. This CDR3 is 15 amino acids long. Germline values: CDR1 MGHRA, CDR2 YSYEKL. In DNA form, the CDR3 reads TGCGCCAGCAACCACCCCGGGGAGGGGAACACTGAAGCTTTCTTT. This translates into CASNHPGEGNTEAFF.

The CDR3 bases are TGTGCCAGCAGTGCAAAACAGGGCGGGAGCACTGAAGCTTTCTTT. Protein product: CASSAKQGGSTEAFF. This rearrangement joins TRBV2 to TRBJ1-1, with a weak D call TRBD1 (6 bases). The CDR3 covers 15 residues. Germline V CDR1 and CDR2: SNHLY, FYNNEI. Trimming took off 4 bases at V and 4 bases at J, with 16 bases between the two ends.

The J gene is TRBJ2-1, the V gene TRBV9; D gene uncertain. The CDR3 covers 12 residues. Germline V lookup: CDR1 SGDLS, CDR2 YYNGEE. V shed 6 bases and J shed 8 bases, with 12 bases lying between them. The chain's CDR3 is CASNVLGHEQFF. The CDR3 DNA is TGTGCCAGCAACGTGCTTGGGCATGAGCAGTTCTTC.